These T cell receptor beta chains were read from a single sample in a study of human T cells and chemical hapten exposure. TCRdb re-called the RACE reads through MiXCR, storing one row per CDR3 protein. This table has tens of thousands of distinct CDR3 sequences, over 8.5% appearing once. The specimen was whole blood, collected in connection with sensitization to the hapten diphenylcyclopropenone (DPC). Receptor source: a woman aged 45-59 years with alopecia areata. Some clones in this sample may be carry-over from other donors' samples. The conserved cysteine and the conserved F or W are not part of the CDR3 here.

J gene: TRBJ2-1
V gene: TRBV6-2/TRBV6-3
CDR3 length: 14
CDR3 protein: ASSYSRSSGSHEQF

J gene: TRBJ1-1
V gene: TRBV5-6
CDR3 length: 14
CDR3 protein: ASSLVGDQPNTEAF

J gene: TRBJ2-2
V gene: TRBV11-2
CDR3 length: 14
CDR3 protein: ASSLSLAGNTGELF

J gene: TRBJ1-1
V gene: TRBV12-3/TRBV12-4
CDR3 length: 12
CDR3 protein: ASSWDRGNTEAF

J gene: TRBJ2-7
V gene: TRBV5-1
CDR3 length: 15
CDR3 protein: ASSWGTSGRVLYEQY

J gene: TRBJ2-2
V gene: TRBV24-1
CDR3 length: 12
CDR3 protein: ATSVEGRTGELF

J gene: TRBJ2-4
V gene: TRBV2
CDR3 length: 12
CDR3 protein: ASMRQGAKNIQY

J gene: TRBJ2-5
V gene: TRBV6-5
CDR3 length: 13
CDR3 protein: ASSYSTESRETQY

J gene: TRBJ2-2
V gene: TRBV7-8
CDR3 length: 9
CDR3 protein: ASSNTGELF

J gene: TRBJ1-2
V gene: TRBV28
CDR3 length: 11
CDR3 protein: ASSLRDRGGYT

J gene: TRBJ1-1
V gene: TRBV7-2
CDR3 length: 10
CDR3 protein: ASSLGGSEAF

J gene: TRBJ2-1
V gene: TRBV5-1
CDR3 length: 14
CDR3 protein: ASSLAPSGTAGEQF

J gene: TRBJ2-1
V gene: TRBV12-3/TRBV12-4
CDR3 length: 13
CDR3 protein: ASSLEGHLYNEQF

J gene: TRBJ2-1
V gene: TRBV7-9
CDR3 length: 15
CDR3 protein: ASSLLAGGRSYNEQF

J gene: TRBJ1-5
V gene: TRBV18
CDR3 length: 15
CDR3 protein: ASSASTGGREGKPQH

J gene: TRBJ2-1
V gene: TRBV27
CDR3 length: 13
CDR3 protein: ASSPRTGVINEQF

J gene: TRBJ2-3
V gene: TRBV12-3/TRBV12-4
CDR3 length: 19
CDR3 protein: ASSLGGGRDTINYPRDTQY

J gene: TRBJ1-4
V gene: TRBV7-6
CDR3 length: 13
CDR3 protein: ASSLTTGANEKLF

J gene: TRBJ1-1
V gene: TRBV18
CDR3 length: 11
CDR3 protein: ASSPQDSTEAF

J gene: TRBJ1-2
V gene: TRBV2
CDR3 length: 11
CDR3 protein: ASSRQKLYGYT

J gene: TRBJ2-1
V gene: TRBV24-1
CDR3 length: 10
CDR3 protein: AASGTVNEQF

J gene: TRBJ2-7
V gene: TRBV3-1
CDR3 length: 11
CDR3 protein: ASSHHGLMVVV

J gene: TRBJ1-2
V gene: TRBV5-1
CDR3 length: 13
CDR3 protein: ASSLVRTADYGYT

J gene: TRBJ2-7
V gene: TRBV5-1
CDR3 length: 11
CDR3 protein: ASSFTLTYEQY

J gene: TRBJ2-3
V gene: TRBV28
CDR3 length: 15
CDR3 protein: ASSLGAGGISTDTQY

J gene: TRBJ1-2
V gene: TRBV27
CDR3 length: 13
CDR3 protein: ASSRDSLIYAGYT

J gene: TRBJ2-5
V gene: TRBV6-5
CDR3 length: 13
CDR3 protein: ASSPPSGGSPSQY

J gene: TRBJ1-2
V gene: TRBV12-3/TRBV12-4
CDR3 length: 12
CDR3 protein: ASSPRTANYGYT

J gene: TRBJ2-2
V gene: TRBV20-1
CDR3 length: 12
CDR3 protein: SAPDPRGTGELF

J gene: TRBJ1-1
V gene: TRBV25-1
CDR3 length: 12
CDR3 protein: ASSPLKRNTEAF

J gene: TRBJ2-1
V gene: TRBV2
CDR3 length: 12
CDR3 protein: ASTWTGSYNEQF

J gene: TRBJ1-2
V gene: TRBV28
CDR3 length: 13
CDR3 protein: ASSLKAPHGDGYT

J gene: TRBJ2-1
V gene: TRBV6-4
CDR3 length: 13
CDR3 protein: ATSWTSGGEDEQF

J gene: TRBJ1-6
V gene: TRBV6-1
CDR3 length: 13
CDR3 protein: ASSDQSSYNSPLH

J gene: TRBJ1-5
V gene: TRBV6-5
CDR3 length: 13
CDR3 protein: ASSLIQGANQPQH

J gene: TRBJ2-3
V gene: TRBV7-6
CDR3 length: 13
CDR3 protein: ASSLVGTSTDTQY

J gene: TRBJ1-1
V gene: TRBV19
CDR3 length: 10
CDR3 protein: ATFGGNTEAF

J gene: TRBJ2-2
V gene: TRBV12-3/TRBV12-4
CDR3 length: 13
CDR3 protein: ASSLTGSGTGELF

J gene: TRBJ1-4
V gene: TRBV24-1
CDR3 length: 12
CDR3 protein: ATSDATRGGKLF

J gene: TRBJ1-1
V gene: TRBV6-2/TRBV6-3
CDR3 length: 13
CDR3 protein: ASTRTGAVFAEAF

J gene: TRBJ1-1
V gene: TRBV6-6
CDR3 length: 15
CDR3 protein: ASIVRLNRGAHTEAF

J gene: TRBJ2-2
V gene: TRBV11-2
CDR3 length: 14
CDR3 protein: ASSPFPDRTTGELF

J gene: TRBJ2-3
V gene: TRBV3-1
CDR3 length: 10
CDR3 protein: ASSLLGDTQY

J gene: TRBJ2-2
V gene: TRBV20-1
CDR3 length: 12
CDR3 protein: SARGPVWPGELF

J gene: TRBJ2-3
V gene: TRBV6-1
CDR3 length: 14
CDR3 protein: ASSALPGTAARAQY

J gene: TRBJ1-5
V gene: TRBV2
CDR3 length: 13
CDR3 protein: ASSDQGSGNQPQH

J gene: TRBJ1-2
V gene: TRBV20-1
CDR3 length: 12
CDR3 protein: SARGRTGPNGYT

J gene: TRBJ2-5
V gene: TRBV7-2
CDR3 length: 14
CDR3 protein: ASSYWIDPPGETQY

J gene: TRBJ1-6
V gene: TRBV3-1
CDR3 length: 9
CDR3 protein: ASGSISPLH

J gene: TRBJ1-2
V gene: TRBV28
CDR3 length: 8
CDR3 protein: ASRDYGYT

J gene: TRBJ1-1
V gene: TRBV28
CDR3 length: 14
CDR3 protein: ASSFPQGLSNTEAF

J gene: TRBJ1-1
V gene: TRBV11-2
CDR3 length: 15
CDR3 protein: ASSLVGVRQPNTEAF

J gene: TRBJ1-5
V gene: TRBV29-1
CDR3 length: 11
CDR3 protein: SVADQATQPQH